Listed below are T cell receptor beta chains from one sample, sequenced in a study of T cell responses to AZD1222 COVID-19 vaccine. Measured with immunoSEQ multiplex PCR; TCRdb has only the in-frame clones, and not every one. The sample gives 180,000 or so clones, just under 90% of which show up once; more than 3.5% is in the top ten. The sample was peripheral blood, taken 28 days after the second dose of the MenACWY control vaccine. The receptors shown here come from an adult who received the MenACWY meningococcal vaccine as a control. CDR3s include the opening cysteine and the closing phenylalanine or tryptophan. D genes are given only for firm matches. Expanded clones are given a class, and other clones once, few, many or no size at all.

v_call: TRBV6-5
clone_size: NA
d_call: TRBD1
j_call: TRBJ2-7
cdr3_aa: CASSYSTGQVSQQYF
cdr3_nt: TGTGCCAGCAGTTACTCAACGGGACAGGTTTCCCAGCAGTACTTC

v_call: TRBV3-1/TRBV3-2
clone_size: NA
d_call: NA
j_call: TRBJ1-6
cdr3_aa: CASSQEYGPAVFGSPLHF
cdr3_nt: TGTGCCAGCAGCCAAGAGTATGGTCCGGCAGTCTTTGGATCACCCCTCCACTTT

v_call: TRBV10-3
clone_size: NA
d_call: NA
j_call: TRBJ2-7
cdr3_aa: CAISPAGQIYEQYF
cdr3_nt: TGTGCCATCAGCCCCGCCGGGCAAATATACGAGCAGTACTTC

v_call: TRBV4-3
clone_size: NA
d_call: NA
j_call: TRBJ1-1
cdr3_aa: CASSPGQLNTEAFF
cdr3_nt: TGCGCCAGCAGCCCCGGACAGTTAAACACTGAAGCTTTCTTT

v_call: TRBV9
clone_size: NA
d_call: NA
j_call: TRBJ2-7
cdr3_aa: CASSGSYEQYF
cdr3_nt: TGTGCCAGCAGCGGAAGCTACGAGCAGTACTTC

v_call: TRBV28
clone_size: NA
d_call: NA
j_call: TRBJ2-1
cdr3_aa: CASSPGYVANFYNEQFF
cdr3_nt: TGTGCCAGCAGTCCAGGGTATGTCGCAAACTTCTACAATGAGCAGTTCTTC

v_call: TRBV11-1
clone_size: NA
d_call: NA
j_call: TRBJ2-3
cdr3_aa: CASSPRDGPSTDTQYF
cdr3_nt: TGTGCCAGCAGCCCCCGGGACGGACCTAGCACAGATACGCAGTATTTT

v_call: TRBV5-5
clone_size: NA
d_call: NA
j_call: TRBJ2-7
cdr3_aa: CASSLDPGQIYEQYF
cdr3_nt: TGTGCCAGCAGCTTGGACCCTGGACAAATCTACGAGCAGTACTTC

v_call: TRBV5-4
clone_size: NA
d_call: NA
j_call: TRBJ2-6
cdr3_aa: CASSDSPGLSGANVLTF
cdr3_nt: TGTGCCAGCAGTGACTCCCCGGGCCTTTCTGGGGCCAACGTCCTGACTTTC

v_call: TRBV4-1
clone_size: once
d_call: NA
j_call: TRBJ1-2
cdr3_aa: CASSPSRGYGYTF
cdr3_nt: TGCGCCAGCAGCCCAAGTAGGGGTTATGGCTACACCTTC

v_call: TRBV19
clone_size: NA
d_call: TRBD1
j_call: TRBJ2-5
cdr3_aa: CATGGEGQGPVTQYF
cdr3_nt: TGTGCCACAGGGGGCGAAGGACAGGGGCCTGTGACCCAGTACTTC

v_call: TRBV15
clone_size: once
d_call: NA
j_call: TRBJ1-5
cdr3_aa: CAASRVPNNQPQHF
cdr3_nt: TGTGCCGCCAGCAGAGTTCCGAACAATCAGCCCCAGCATTTT

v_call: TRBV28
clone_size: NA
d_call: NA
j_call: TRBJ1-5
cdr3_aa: CASSLPRGQQPQHF
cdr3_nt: TGTGCCAGCAGTTTACCAAGGGGCCAGCAGCCCCAGCATTTT

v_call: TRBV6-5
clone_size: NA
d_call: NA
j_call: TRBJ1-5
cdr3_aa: CASSYSRGQPQHF
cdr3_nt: TGTGCCAGCAGTTACTCCAGGGGTCAGCCCCAGCATTTT

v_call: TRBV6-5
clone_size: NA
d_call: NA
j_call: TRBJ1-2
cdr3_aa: CASREPGVNYGYTF
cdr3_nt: TGTGCCAGCAGAGAGCCGGGAGTTAACTATGGCTACACCTTC

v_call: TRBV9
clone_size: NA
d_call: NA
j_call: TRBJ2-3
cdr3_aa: CASSVGVTQYF
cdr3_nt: TGTGCCAGCAGCGTAGGGGTTACGCAGTATTTT

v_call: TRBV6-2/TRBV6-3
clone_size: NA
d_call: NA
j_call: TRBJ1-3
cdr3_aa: CASSWDPGNTIYF
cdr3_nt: TGTGCCAGCAGTTGGGACCCTGGAAACACCATATATTTT

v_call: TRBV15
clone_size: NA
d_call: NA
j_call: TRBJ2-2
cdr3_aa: CATSRDKTSTRTGELFF
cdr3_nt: TGTGCCACCAGCAGAGATAAGACAAGCACCAGGACCGGGGAGCTGTTTTTT

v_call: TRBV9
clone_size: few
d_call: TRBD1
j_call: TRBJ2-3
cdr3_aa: CASSLATGGDTQYF
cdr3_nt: TGTGCCAGCAGCCTCGCGACAGGGGGAGATACGCAGTATTTT